Listed below are T cell receptor beta chains from one sample, sequenced in a study of blood T cells in healthy people across ages. From the 5' RACE reads, TCRdb called clonotypes with MiXCR, one entry per CDR3 protein. The sample has 550,000 to 750,000 distinct CDR3 sequences, under 25% seen once. Sequenced input: blood. The receptor source for this set is a man between 65 and 80 years old in good health. The CDR3 runs from the conserved cysteine through the conserved F or W. D genes are given only for firm matches. A row's size may be missing; if present it is once, few, many or a size class.

j_call,v_call,d_call,clone_size,cdr3_nt,cdr3_aa
TRBJ2-1,TRBV19,TRBD2,once,TGTGCCAGTAGTATCAGGGGACTAGCGGAGAGCTCCTACAATGAGCAGTTCTTC,CASSIRGLAESSYNEQFF
TRBJ2-4,TRBV6-2/TRBV6-3,NA,NA,TGTGCCAGCAGCTCCCCCGGGACACCCAAAAACATTCAGTACTTC,CASSSPGTPKNIQYF
TRBJ1-5,TRBV4-2,TRBD1,few,TGTGCCAGCAGCCAAGAACAGGGGAGAAATCAGCCCCAGCATTTT,CASSQEQGRNQPQHF
TRBJ2-7,TRBV27,NA,once,TGTGCCAGCAGCCGGGACACCCAGTACGAGCAGTACTTC,CASSRDTQYEQYF
TRBJ1-4,TRBV7-2,NA,NA,TGTGCCGGCAGCTTAGGCCGGGGGGCCTTTTCAACTAATGAAAAACTGTTTTTT,CAGSLGRGAFSTNEKLFF
TRBJ1-2,TRBV29-1,NA,few,TGCAGCGTTGACAGTAGAGGTGGCTACACCTTC,CSVDSRGGYTF
TRBJ2-1,TRBV27,NA,NA,TGTGCCAGCAGTTGGGGTGGAGACAATGAGCAGCTCTTC,CASSWGGDNEQLF
TRBJ2-5,TRBV18,NA,NA,TGTGCCAGCTCAGCTAACCCGGGCCGGGAGACCCAGTACTTC,CASSANPGRETQYF
TRBJ2-7,TRBV7-8,NA,NA,TGTGCCAGCAGCTTGACGGGACAACATTCCTACGAGCAGTACTTC,CASSLTGQHSYEQYF
TRBJ2-1,TRBV9,NA,few,TGTGCCAGCAGCGTAGAGGCCCCGGTCAATGAGCAGTTCTTC,CASSVEAPVNEQFF
TRBJ2-4,TRBV7-2,NA,NA,TGTGCCAGCAGCTTAGGCGTTCAGGGACCTATGAATAACATTCAGTACTTC,CASSLGVQGPMNNIQYF
TRBJ2-1,TRBV7-2,NA,NA,TGTGCCAGCAGCTTATCTCGTGGCAGTTACAATGAGCAGTTCTTC,CASSLSRGSYNEQFF
TRBJ2-4,TRBV6-5,NA,few,TGTGCCAGCAGTTACTCTAGGGGGGCTGGGTACATTCAGTACTTC,CASSYSRGAGYIQYF
TRBJ2-2,TRBV5-1,TRBD1,few,TGCGCCGGCAGCTTACTACAGGGGGCCGGGGAGCTGTTTTTT,CAGSLLQGAGELFF
TRBJ2-7,TRBV20-1,TRBD2,few,TGCAGTGCTAGTTCCCGCGGGAGGGCCAACTACGAGCAGTACTTC,CSASSRGRANYEQYF
TRBJ2-7,TRBV10-3,NA,few,TGTGCCATCAGTGGGTCACCCTCCTACGAGCAGTACTTC,CAISGSPSYEQYF
TRBJ2-5,TRBV5-1,NA,few,TGCGCCAGCAGCTTGGCGTCACACCAAGAGACCCAGTACTTC,CASSLASHQETQYF
TRBJ1-1,TRBV12-3/TRBV12-4,NA,NA,TGTGCCAGCAGTTTTGGACAAGAAGCTTTCTTT,CASSFGQEAFF
TRBJ2-5,TRBV5-6,NA,once,TGTGCCAGCAGCTTGTACAACAGGCCACAGACCCAGTACTTC,CASSLYNRPQTQYF
TRBJ2-3,TRBV7-2,TRBD1,NA,TGTGCCAGCAGCCCACGACAGGGTCAGGTCACAGATACGCAGTATTTT,CASSPRQGQVTDTQYF
TRBJ2-3,TRBV3-1,NA,few,TGTGCCAGCAGCCAAGAAGGAGGCTTTAGCACAGATACGCAGTATTTT,CASSQEGGFSTDTQYF
TRBJ1-3,TRBV4-1,NA,NA,TGCGCCAGCAGCCAAGTGTTCTCTCGGTCTAAGGAATGGAGTTCTGGAAACACCATATATTTT,CASSQVFSRSKEWSSGNTIYF
TRBJ2-7,TRBV5-4,TRBD2,NA,TGTGCCAGCAGCCACGGGACTAGCGGGAGGCCCTACGAGCAGTACTTC,CASSHGTSGRPYEQYF
TRBJ2-2,TRBV7-2,NA,NA,TGTGCCAGCAGCTTAGGGTTTGGGGAGCTGTTTTTT,CASSLGFGELFF
TRBJ2-2,TRBV5-1,TRBD2,few,TGCGCCAGCAGCGCTAGCGGGAGACGCGGAACCGGGGAGCTGTTTTTT,CASSASGRRGTGELFF
TRBJ2-3,TRBV7-2,TRBD2,many,TGTGCCAGCAGCTACGAAAGCGGGAGAGGTCCAGATACGCAGTATTTT,CASSYESGRGPDTQYF
TRBJ2-6,TRBV20-1,TRBD2,few,TGCAGTGCTAGGACTAGCGGGAGCTCTGGGGCCAACGTCCTGACTTTC,CSARTSGSSGANVLTF
TRBJ2-3,TRBV7-6,NA,few,TGTGCCAGCAGAGGGACCACTGGTCGCACAGATACGCAGTATTTT,CASRGTTGRTDTQYF
TRBJ1-2,TRBV7-2,NA,few,TGTGCCAGCAGCTTACCCGGGAGTCGTAACTATGGCTACACCTTC,CASSLPGSRNYGYTF
TRBJ2-4,TRBV27,TRBD1,few,TGTGCCAGCAGTTTAGGAGGACAGGAGAGGGTCATTCAGTACTTC,CASSLGGQERVIQYF
TRBJ2-5,TRBV15,NA,NA,TGTGCCACCAGCAGAGGTTCAAGGGGTACAGAAGAGACCCAGTACTTC,CATSRGSRGTEETQYF
TRBJ2-5,TRBV6-2/TRBV6-3,TRBD2,few,TGTGCCAGCAGTCACTCCAGGAGAGCGGGACAAGAGACCCAGTACTTC,CASSHSRRAGQETQYF
TRBJ2-5,TRBV3-1,NA,few,TGTGCCAGCAGCCAAGTCGTGGGATACGAGACCCAGTACTTC,CASSQVVGYETQYF
TRBJ2-7,TRBV14,NA,NA,TGTGCCAGCAGCCAACGACGGACAGACCCCTCGAACGAGCAGTACTTC,CASSQRRTDPSNEQYF
TRBJ2-1,TRBV29-1,NA,NA,TGCAGCGTTGAAGAGGGTCCCTACAATGAGCAGTTCTTC,CSVEEGPYNEQFF
TRBJ1-5,TRBV28,TRBD1,few,TGTGCCAGCAGTTGGACAGGCGATCAGCCCCAGCATTTT,CASSWTGDQPQHF
TRBJ2-7,TRBV5-1,NA,NA,TGCGCCAGCAGCTTGGCCATGCCAGGGAAGGACGAGCAGTACTTC,CASSLAMPGKDEQYF
TRBJ2-3,TRBV12-3/TRBV12-4,NA,NA,TGTGCCAGCAGTTTCGCGGGGCGAGGGAGCACAGATACGCAGTATTTT,CASSFAGRGSTDTQYF
TRBJ1-2,TRBV20-1,NA,NA,TGCGGTGCTAGCGTAACCCAAAGTGGCTACACCTTC,CGASVTQSGYTF
TRBJ1-4,TRBV21-1,NA,NA,TGTGCCAACGTACAGGGGGGGAATGAAAAACTGTTTTTT,CANVQGGNEKLFF
TRBJ2-4,TRBV7-2,NA,many,TGTGCCAGCAGCTTAGTTGCCGCGGGCATAGCCAAAAACATTCAGTACTTC,CASSLVAAGIAKNIQYF
TRBJ1-1,TRBV11-2,TRBD1,few,TGTGCCAGCAGCCGTAGTACAGGGGTTGGCACTGAAGCTTTCTTT,CASSRSTGVGTEAFF